Included here is one T cell receptor (beta chain) sequence, with context. This clonotype was picked up many times. This clone's antigen is unknown. No much larger clonotype is one base removed from it; base qualities were not supplied. CDR1 SQVTM and CDR2 ANQGSEA were looked up in the germline V gene. From V the trimming removes 7 bases and from J it removes 0 bases, while the gene matches leave 4 bases of the junction unaccounted for. Taken from cysteine to phenylalanine, the CDR3 has 13 residues. The CDR3 DNA has 39 bases and is translated from base 1. These data come from a study of T-cell reconstitution after alpha-beta-depleted transplantation in children (dated by TCRdb to the mid-2010s). Looking at the study overall: The study quantitatively tracked T-cell immune reconstitution after TCRalphabeta/CD19-depleted allogeneic hematopoietic cell transplantation in children using TCR repertoire profiling.

Preparation of the library involved PCR. Sequenced using an Illumina HiSeq 2500. To normalize quantification of the TCRbeta repertoire, the TCR libraries were built with molecular barcoding that relied on unique molecular identifiers. TCRdb redid the processing of the public reads, applying fastp at Q25 and MiXCR, and retained in-frame beta chains. Each entry is one CDR3 protein sequence, shown with its most common DNA and genes. The sample yields about 640,000 distinct CDR3 sequences; about an eighth were counted once. 2.2% of the sample comes from the top ten. Beyond this particular receptor, the publication reports: Hyperexpanded clone frequencies declined over subsequent months; after one year, T-cell counts and TCRbeta diversity were mostly attributed to newly produced T cells. The apparently early recovery of alphabetaT-cell counts about two months after transplant reportedly depended on only several hundred rapidly expanded clones that came from non-depleted graft cells. The high TCRbeta diversity at day 60 in some patients was ascribed to recipient T cells and intrathymic progenitors that had survived conditioning.

This specimen's treatment or condition label, per the study, means: allogeneic hematopoietic cell transplantation with graft depleted of TCRalphabeta T cells and CD19 B cells. Transplant recipients were children who received TCRalphabeta/CD19-depleted allogeneic hematopoietic cell grafts. In this chain, TRBV29-1 is recombined with TRBJ1-1, and 8 junction bases match TRBD1. Sequencing was performed on PBMCs, mostly from graft donor cells, taken 360 days after TCRalphabeta/CD19-depleted stem cell transplant. The sequence came from a male patient between 10 and 17 years old who had a stem cell transplant for acute myeloid leukemia, so the T cells may come from the graft donor. Here the CDR3 is given as CSAETGVNTEAFF. At the DNA level, the sequence is TGCAGCGCGGAGACAGGGGTGAACACTGAAGCTTTCTTT.